This T cell receptor beta chain was captured in a study of T cell changes during pregnancy in multiple sclerosis. TCRdb's table, derived via immunoSEQ multiplex PCR, lists solely in-frame clones and lacks some. The sample yields approximately 37,000 clones, roughly 89% seen once. The CDR3 has 15 amino acids. The V gene end was trimmed by 0 bases and the J gene end by 5 bases; junction bases not matched to a gene: 2. Germline V gives CDR1 SGHNT, CDR2 YYREEE (reference sequence). The chain is built from TRBV5-4 and TRBJ2-1, with 10 bases matching TRBD2. The sequences come from CD4+ T cells from peripheral blood mononuclear cells, collected in the first trimester of pregnancy. The sequence was obtained from a female donor with multiple sclerosis, enrolled in a pregnancy study. CDR3 nucleotide sequence: TGTGCCAGCAGCTTGGGGACTAGCGGTCACAATGAGCAGTTCTTC. It codes for CASSLGTSGHNEQFF.